The entry below gives a single T cell receptor (beta chain) sequence along with its context. Library preparation (for TCRbeta) was performed with unique molecular identifiers. Each CDR3 protein gets one entry after TCRdb re-called the PCR reads with MiXCR. The table shows about 610,000 distinct CDR3 sequences, with more than 9% occurring only once. The data are from a study of T-cell reconstitution after alpha-beta-depleted transplantation in children. Germline V lookup: CDR1 SQVTM, CDR2 ANQGSEA. The CDR3 spans 13 residues. With 3 bases removed from V and 1 base from J, the gap between germline ends came to 9 bases.

The chain has TRBV29-1 and TRBJ1-1; D call uncertain. This receptor was taken from a human donor who donated a stem cell graft to a child with acute myeloid leukemia. Sequencing used PBMCs from the stem cell graft donor, obtained from the stem cell graft. The CDR3 bases are TGCAGCGTTGAGAAACACGGGAACACTGAAGCTTTCTTT. Amino acids: CSVEKHGNTEAFF.